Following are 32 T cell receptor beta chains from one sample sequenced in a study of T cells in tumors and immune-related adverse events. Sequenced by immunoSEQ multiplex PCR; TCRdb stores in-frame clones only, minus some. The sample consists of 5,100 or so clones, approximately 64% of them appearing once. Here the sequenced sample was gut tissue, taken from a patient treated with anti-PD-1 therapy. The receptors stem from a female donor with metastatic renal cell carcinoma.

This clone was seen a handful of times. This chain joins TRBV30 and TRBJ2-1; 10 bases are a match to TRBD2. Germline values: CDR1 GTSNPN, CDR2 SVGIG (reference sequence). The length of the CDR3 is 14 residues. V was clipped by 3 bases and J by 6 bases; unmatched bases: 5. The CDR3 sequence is CAWSRGLAFNEQFF. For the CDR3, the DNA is TGTGCCTGGAGCCGGGGACTAGCGTTCAATGAGCAGTTCTTC.

CDR3 in amino acids: CATERDGYYGYTF. In DNA form, the CDR3 reads TGTGCCACTGAAAGGGACGGATACTATGGCTACACCTTC. This chain joins TRBV19 and TRBJ1-2; tentatively, D is TRBD1 (5 bases). With 10 bases removed from V and 3 bases from J, the gap between germline ends came to 15 bases. The CDR3 has 13 residues. Germline values: CDR1 LNHDA, CDR2 SQIVND (reference sequence).

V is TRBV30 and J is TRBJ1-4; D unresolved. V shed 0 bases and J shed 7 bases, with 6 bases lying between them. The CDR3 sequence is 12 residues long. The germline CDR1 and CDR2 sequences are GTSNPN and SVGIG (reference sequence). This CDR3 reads CAWSVSPEKLFF. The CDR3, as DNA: TGTGCCTGGAGTGTATCGCCTGAAAAACTGTTTTTT. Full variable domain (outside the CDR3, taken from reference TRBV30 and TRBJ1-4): SQTIHQWPATLVQPVGSPLSLECTVEGTSNPNLYWYRQAAGRGLQLLFYSVGIGQISSEVPQNLSASRPQDRQFILSSKKLLLSDSGFYLCAWSVSPEKLFFGSGTQLSVL.

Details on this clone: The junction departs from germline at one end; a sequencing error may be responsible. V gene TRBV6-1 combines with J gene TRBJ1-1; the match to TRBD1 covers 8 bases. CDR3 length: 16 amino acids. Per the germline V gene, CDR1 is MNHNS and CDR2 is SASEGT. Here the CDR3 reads CVSSDFRFRGQGEAFF. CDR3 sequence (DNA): TGTGTCAGCAGTGATTTTCGTTTCAGGGGGCAAGGTGAAGCTTTCTTT.

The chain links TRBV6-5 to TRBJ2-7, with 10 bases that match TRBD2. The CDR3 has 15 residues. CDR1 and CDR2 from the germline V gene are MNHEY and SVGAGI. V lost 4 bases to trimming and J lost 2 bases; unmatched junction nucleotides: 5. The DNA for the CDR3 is TGTGCCAGCAGTTCAGCAGGGACTAGCGCCTACGAGCAGTACTTC. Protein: CASSSAGTSAYEQYF.

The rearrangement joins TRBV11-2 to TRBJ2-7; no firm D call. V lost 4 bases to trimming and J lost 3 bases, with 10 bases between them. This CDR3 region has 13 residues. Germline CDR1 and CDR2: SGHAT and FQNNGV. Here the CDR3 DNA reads TGTGCCAGCAGCTCTGACGGAAACTACGAGCAGTACTTC. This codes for CASSSDGNYEQYF. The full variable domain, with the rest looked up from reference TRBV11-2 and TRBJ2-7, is EAGVAQSPRYKIIEKRQSVAFWCNPISGHATLYWYQQILGQGPKLLIQFQNNGVVDDSQLPKDRFSAERLKGVDSTLKIQPAKLEDSAVYLCASSSDGNYEQYFGPGTRLTVT.

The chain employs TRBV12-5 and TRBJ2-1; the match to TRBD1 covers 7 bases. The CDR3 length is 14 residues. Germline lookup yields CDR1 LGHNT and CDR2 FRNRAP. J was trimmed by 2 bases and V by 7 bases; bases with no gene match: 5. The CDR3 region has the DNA TGTGCTAGTGTCCCTGGACAGGCCTACAATGAGCAGTTCTTC. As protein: CASVPGQAYNEQFF.

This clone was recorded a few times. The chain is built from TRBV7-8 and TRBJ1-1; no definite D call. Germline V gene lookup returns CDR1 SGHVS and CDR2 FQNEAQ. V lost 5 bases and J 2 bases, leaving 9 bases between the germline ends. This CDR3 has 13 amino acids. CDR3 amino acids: CASSPNVNTEAFF. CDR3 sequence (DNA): TGTGCCAGCAGCCCGAATGTCAACACTGAAGCTTTCTTT. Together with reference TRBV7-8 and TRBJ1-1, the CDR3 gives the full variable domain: GAGVSQSPRYKVAKRGQDVALRCDPISGHVSLFWYQQALGQGPEFLTYFQNEAQLDKSGLPSDRFFAERPEGSVSTLKIQRTQQEDSAVYLCASSPNVNTEAFFGQGTRLTVV.

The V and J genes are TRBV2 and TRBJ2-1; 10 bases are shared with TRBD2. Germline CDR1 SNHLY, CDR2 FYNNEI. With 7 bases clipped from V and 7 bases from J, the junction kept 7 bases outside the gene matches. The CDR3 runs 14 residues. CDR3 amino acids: CASTNSGGQNEQFF. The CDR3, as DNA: TGTGCCAGCACGAATAGCGGGGGGCAAAATGAGCAGTTCTTC. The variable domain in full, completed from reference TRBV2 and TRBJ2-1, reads EPEVTQTPSHQVTQMGQEVILRCVPISNHLYFYWYRQILGQKVEFLVSFYNNEISEKSEIFDDQFSVERPDGSNFTLKIRSTKLEDSAMYFCASTNSGGQNEQFFGPGTRLTVL.

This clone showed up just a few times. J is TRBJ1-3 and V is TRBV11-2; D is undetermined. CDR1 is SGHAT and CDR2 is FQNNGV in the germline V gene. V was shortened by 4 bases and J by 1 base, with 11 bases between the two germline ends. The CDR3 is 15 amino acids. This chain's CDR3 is CASSSYSGSGNTIYF. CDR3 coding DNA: TGTGCCAGCAGCTCCTACTCTGGTTCTGGAAACACCATATATTTT.

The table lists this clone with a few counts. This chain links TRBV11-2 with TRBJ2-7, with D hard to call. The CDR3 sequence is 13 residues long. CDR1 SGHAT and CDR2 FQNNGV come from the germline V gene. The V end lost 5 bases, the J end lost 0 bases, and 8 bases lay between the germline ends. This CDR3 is CASSQGASYEQYF. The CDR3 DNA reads TGTGCCAGCAGCCAAGGAGCCTCCTACGAGCAGTACTTC.

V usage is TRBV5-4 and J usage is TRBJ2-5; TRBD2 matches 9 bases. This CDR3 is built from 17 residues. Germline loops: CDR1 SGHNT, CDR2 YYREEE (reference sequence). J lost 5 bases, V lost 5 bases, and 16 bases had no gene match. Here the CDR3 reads CASRFGTSRGGGETQYF. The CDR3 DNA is TGTGCCAGCAGGTTCGGGACTAGCCGTGGCGGAGGGGAGACCCAGTACTTC. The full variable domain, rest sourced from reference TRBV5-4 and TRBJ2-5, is ETGVTQSPTHLIKTRGQQVTLRCSSQSGHNTVSWYQQALGQGPQFIFQYYREEENGRGNFPPRFSGLQFPNYSSELNVNALELDDSALYLCASRFGTSRGGGETQYFGPGTRLLVL.

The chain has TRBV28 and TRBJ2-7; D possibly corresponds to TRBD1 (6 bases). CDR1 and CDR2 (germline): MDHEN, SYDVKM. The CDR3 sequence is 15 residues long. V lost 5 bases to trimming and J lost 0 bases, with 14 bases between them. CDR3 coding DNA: TGTGCCAGCAGTCCGCGACAGGACCACTCCTACGAGCAGTACTTC. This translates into CASSPRQDHSYEQYF.

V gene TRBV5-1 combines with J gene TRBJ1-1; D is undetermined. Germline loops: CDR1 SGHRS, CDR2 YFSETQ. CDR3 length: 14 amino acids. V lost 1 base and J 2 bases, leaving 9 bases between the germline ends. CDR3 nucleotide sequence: TGCGCCAGCAGCTTGCTGGGCAGCAACACTGAAGCTTTCTTT. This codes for CASSLLGSNTEAFF.

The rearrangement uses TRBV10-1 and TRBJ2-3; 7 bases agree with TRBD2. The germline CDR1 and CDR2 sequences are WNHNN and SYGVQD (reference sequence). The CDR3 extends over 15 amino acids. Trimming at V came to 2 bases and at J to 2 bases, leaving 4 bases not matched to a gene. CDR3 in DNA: TGCGCCAGCAGTGAGATGGGAGGGTCCACAGATACGCAGTATTTT. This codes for CASSEMGGSTDTQYF.

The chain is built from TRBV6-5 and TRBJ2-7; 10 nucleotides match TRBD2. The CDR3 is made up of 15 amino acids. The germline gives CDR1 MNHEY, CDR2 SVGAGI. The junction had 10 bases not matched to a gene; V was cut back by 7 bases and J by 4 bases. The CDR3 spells CASNRAGGGLYEQYF. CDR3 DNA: TGTGCCAGCAACAGAGCGGGAGGGGGTTTATACGAGCAGTACTTC.

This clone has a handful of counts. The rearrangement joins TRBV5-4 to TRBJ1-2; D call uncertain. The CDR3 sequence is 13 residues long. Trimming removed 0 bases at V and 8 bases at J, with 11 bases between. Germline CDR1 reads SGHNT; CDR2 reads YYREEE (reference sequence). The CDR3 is CASSLVSGTGYTF. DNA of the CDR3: TGTGCCAGCAGCTTGGTATCCGGAACGGGCTACACCTTC.

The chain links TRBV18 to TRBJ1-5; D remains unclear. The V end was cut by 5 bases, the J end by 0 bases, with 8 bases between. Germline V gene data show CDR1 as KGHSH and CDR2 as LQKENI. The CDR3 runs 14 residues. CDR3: CASSVDYSNQPQHF. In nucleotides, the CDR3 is TGTGCCAGCTCAGTCGACTATAGCAATCAGCCCCAGCATTTT. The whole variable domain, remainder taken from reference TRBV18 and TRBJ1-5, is NAGVMQNPRHLVRRRGQEARLRCSPMKGHSHVYWYRQLPEEGLKFMVYLQKENIIDESGMPKERFSAEFPKEGPSILRIQQVVRGDSAAYFCASSVDYSNQPQHFGDGTRLSIL.

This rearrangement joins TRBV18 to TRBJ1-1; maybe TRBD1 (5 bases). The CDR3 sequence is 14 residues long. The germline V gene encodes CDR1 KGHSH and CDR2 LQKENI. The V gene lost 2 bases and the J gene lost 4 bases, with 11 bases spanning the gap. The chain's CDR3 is CASSPSGGSTEAFF. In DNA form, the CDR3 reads TGTGCCAGCTCACCAAGTGGGGGGAGCACTGAAGCTTTCTTT.

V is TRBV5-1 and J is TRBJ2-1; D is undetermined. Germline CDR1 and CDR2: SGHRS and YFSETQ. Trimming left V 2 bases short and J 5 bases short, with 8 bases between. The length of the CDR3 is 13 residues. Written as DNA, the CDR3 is TGCGCCAGCAGCTTTTCCGCGGACAATGAGCAGTTCTTC. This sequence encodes CASSFSADNEQFF.

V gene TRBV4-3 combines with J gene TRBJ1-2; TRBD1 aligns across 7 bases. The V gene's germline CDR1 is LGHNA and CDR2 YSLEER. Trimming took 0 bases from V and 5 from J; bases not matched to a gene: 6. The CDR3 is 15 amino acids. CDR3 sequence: CASSQDLGQVYGYTF. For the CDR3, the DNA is TGCGCCAGCAGCCAAGATCTCGGACAGGTTTATGGCTACACCTTC.

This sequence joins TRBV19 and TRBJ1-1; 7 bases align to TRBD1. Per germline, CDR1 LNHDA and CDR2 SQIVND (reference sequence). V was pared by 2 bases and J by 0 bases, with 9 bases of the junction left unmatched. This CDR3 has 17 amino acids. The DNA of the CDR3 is TGTGCCAGTAGTATACGAGGACAGGCCTTGATGAACACTGAAGCTTTCTTT. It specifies CASSIRGQALMNTEAFF. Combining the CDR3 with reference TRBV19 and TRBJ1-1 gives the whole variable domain DGGITQSPKYLFRKEGQNVTLSCEQNLNHDAMYWYRQDPGQGLRLIYYSQIVNDFQKGDIAEGYSVSREKKESFPLTVTSAQKNPTAFYLCASSIRGQALMNTEAFFGQGTRLTVV.

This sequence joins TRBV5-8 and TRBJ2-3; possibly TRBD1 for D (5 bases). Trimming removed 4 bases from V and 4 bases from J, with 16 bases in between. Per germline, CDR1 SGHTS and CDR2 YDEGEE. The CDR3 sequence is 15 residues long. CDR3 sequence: CASSPLGVVADTQYF. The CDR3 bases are TGTGCCAGCAGCCCGCTAGGGGTCGTCGCAGATACGCAGTATTTT.

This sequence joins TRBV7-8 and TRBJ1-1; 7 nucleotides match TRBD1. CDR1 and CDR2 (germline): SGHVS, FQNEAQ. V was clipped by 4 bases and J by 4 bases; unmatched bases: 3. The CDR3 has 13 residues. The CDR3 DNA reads TGTGCCAGCAGCTCAGGGACAGTCACTGAAGCTTTCTTT. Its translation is CASSSGTVTEAFF.

The CDR3 loop is CASSPYYGYTF. DNA of the CDR3: TGTGCCAGCAGTCCCTATTATGGCTACACCTTC. The chain links TRBV28 to TRBJ1-2; D not certain. V shed 5 bases and J shed 5 bases, with 6 bases lying between them. The CDR3 spans 11 residues. Germline V lookup: CDR1 MDHEN, CDR2 SYDVKM.

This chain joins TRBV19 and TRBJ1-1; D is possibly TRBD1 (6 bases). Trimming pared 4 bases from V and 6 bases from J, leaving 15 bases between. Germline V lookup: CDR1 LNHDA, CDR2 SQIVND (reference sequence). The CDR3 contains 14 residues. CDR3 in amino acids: CASSRQAEGSEAFF. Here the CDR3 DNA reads TGTGCCAGTAGTAGACAGGCAGAAGGCTCTGAAGCTTTCTTT.

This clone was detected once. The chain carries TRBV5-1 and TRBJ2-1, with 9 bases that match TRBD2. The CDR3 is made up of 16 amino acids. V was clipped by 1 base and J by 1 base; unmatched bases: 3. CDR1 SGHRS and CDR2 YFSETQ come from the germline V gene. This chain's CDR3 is CASSLWSGGSYNEQFF. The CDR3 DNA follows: TGCGCCAGCAGCTTGTGGAGCGGGGGGTCCTACAATGAGCAGTTCTTC.

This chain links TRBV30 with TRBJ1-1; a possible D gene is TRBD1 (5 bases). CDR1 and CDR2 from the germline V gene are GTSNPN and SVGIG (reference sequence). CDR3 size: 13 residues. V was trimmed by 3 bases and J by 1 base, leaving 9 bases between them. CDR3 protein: CAWRVTGNTEAFF. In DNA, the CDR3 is TGTGCCTGGAGGGTAACAGGGAACACTGAAGCTTTCTTT.

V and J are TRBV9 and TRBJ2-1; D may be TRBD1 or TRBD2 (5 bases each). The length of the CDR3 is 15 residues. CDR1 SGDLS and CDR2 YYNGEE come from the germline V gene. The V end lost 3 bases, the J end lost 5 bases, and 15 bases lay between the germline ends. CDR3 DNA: TGTGCCAGCAGCGGGACCACTCGGGGCGACAATGAGCAGTTCTTC. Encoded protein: CASSGTTRGDNEQFF.

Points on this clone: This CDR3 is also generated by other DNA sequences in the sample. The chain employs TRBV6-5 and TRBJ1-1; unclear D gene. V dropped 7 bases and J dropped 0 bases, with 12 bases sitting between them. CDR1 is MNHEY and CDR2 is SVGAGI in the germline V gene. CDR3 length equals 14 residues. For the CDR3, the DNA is TGTGCCAGCACCTCAGGAGCGGTGAACACTGAAGCTTTCTTT. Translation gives CASTSGAVNTEAFF.

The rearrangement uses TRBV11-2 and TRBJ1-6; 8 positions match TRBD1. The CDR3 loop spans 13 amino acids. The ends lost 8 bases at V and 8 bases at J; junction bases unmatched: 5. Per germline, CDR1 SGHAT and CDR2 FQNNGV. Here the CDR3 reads CASGDRGYSPLHF. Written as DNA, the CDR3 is TGTGCCAGCGGAGACAGGGGTTATTCACCCCTCCACTTT.

CDR3 nucleotide sequence: TGTGCCAGCAGTTTAGCCCTGAACACTGAAGCTTTCTTT. Its protein is CASSLALNTEAFF. V is TRBV2 and J is TRBJ1-1; D remains unclear. From germline, CDR1 is SNHLY and CDR2 FYNNEI. V was clipped by 5 bases and J by 0 bases, with 7 bases between them. The CDR3 sequence is 13 residues long. The full variable domain, in which reference TRBV2 and TRBJ1-1 provide the parts outside the CDR3, is EPEVTQTPSHQVTQMGQEVILRCVPISNHLYFYWYRQILGQKVEFLVSFYNNEISEKSEIFDDQFSVERPDGSNFTLKIRSTKLEDSAMYFCASSLALNTEAFFGQGTRLTVV.